The present entry profiles one T cell receptor beta chain with its context. The data stem from a study of OX40 agonist ivuxolimab in advanced cancers. The overall study: An agonistic human IgG2 monoclonal antibody against OX40 (CD134) was given. Each patient was given ivuxolimab into a vein every 2 weeks, at 0.01 to 10 mg/kg.

The CDR3 length is 13 residues. Germline CDR1 and CDR2: SGHVS and FNYEAQ. With 3 bases removed from V and 3 bases from J, the gap between germline ends came to 8 bases. TCRdb keeps only in-frame clones here, not all; method: immunoSEQ multiplex PCR. This sample has approximately 33,000 clones, with 80% to 90% found just once. This TCR derives from an adult with an advanced solid tumor such as melanoma, head and neck, liver or kidney cancer. The chain carries TRBV7-6 and TRBJ2-5; tentatively, D is TRBD1 (6 bases). The starting material was CD4+ or CD8+ T cells sorted from blood, obtained in a trial of the OX40 agonist ivuxolimab. DNA of the CDR3: TGTGCCAGCAGCTTCAACAGGGAAGAGACCCAGTACTTC. It yields the protein CASSFNREETQYF.